This section outlines one T cell receptor (beta chain) sequence together with its context. Antigen specificity is unknown. Non-transplant comparator patients with other cancers had at least five gastrointestinal samples and no known gastrointestinal disease. GI sites, liver, skin and spleen were taken after median 9.75 post-mortem hours. This sample was taken from a study of tissue T cells after allogeneic stem cell transplantation. Findings and caveats of the study: Anatomically similar tissues had similar TCR repertoires within each patient.

The assay was immunoSEQ multiplex PCR, and TCRdb's table has in-frame clones only and misses some. This sample carries tens of thousands of clones, about 73% of them seen once, and the ten largest clones take less than 10%. The CDR3 covers 13 residues. Trimming shortened V by 5 bases and J by 0 bases, and 5 bases separated the two germline ends. Germline V lookup: CDR1 SGHTA, CDR2 FQGNSA. This chain links TRBV7-2 with TRBJ1-5, with D hard to call. Sample: tissue from the ileum, taken at autopsy. This receptor was identified in a female donor over 55 with lung cancer. The DNA for the CDR3 is TGTGCCAGCAGCCCTTATAGCAATCAGCCCCAGCATTTT. It encodes CASSPYSNQPQHF.